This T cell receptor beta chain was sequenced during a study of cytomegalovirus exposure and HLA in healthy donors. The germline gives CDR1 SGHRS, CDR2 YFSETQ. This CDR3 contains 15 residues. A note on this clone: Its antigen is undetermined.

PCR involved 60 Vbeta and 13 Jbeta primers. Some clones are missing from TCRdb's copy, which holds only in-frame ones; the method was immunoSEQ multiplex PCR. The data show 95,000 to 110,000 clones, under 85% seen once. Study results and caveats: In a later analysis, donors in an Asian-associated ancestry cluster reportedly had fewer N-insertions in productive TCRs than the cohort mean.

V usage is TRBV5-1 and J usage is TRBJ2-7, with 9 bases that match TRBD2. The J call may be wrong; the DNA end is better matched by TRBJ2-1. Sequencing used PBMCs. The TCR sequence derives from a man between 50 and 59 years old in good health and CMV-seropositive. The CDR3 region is CASSLDSGRYNEQFF. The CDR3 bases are TGCGCCAGCAGCTTGGATAGCGGGAGATACAATGAGCAGTTCTTC.